A selection of T cell receptor beta chains follows, all from one sample in a study of CD8+CD57+ T cells in acquired aplastic anemia. In TCRdb, the reads were re-called with MiXCR into one record per CDR3 protein. Of hundreds of thousands of distinct CDR3 sequences listed, over 40% are singletons. The sample taken for sequencing was sorted CD4+, CD8+, or CD8+CD57+ T cells (not recorded which) from PBMCs. Source of these receptors: a human donor with aplastic anemia. Both conserved end residues are part of each CDR3.

v_call: TRBV7-8; j_call: TRBJ2-7; cdr3_aa: CASSQLTGQKRYEQYF
v_call: TRBV5-8; j_call: TRBJ2-3; cdr3_aa: CAIGVGTDTQYF
v_call: TRBV20-1; j_call: TRBJ1-2; cdr3_aa: CSARDLAGRGYTF
v_call: TRBV3-1; j_call: TRBJ2-5; cdr3_aa: CASSPRLDRSETQYF
v_call: TRBV20-1; j_call: TRBJ2-5; cdr3_aa: CSAPRTGGGETQYF
v_call: TRBV7-2; j_call: TRBJ2-3; cdr3_aa: CASSLQLGGTTDTRYF
v_call: TRBV20-1; j_call: TRBJ1-5; cdr3_aa: CRDPTGTGNQPQHF
v_call: TRBV20-1; j_call: TRBJ2-5; cdr3_aa: CSARVVSGGPQETQYF
v_call: TRBV15; j_call: TRBJ2-5; cdr3_aa: CATSRDRGVETQYF
v_call: TRBV29-1; j_call: TRBJ2-7; cdr3_aa: CSVSRDQSYEQYF
v_call: TRBV4-2; j_call: TRBJ2-7; cdr3_aa: CASSQDSRGGTRQYF
v_call: TRBV5-1; j_call: TRBJ2-7; cdr3_aa: CASRIEGEQYF
v_call: TRBV24-1; j_call: TRBJ2-3; cdr3_aa: CASSQSTSGASTDTQYF
v_call: TRBV10-3; j_call: TRBJ2-7; cdr3_aa: CAISEPDRAYEQYF
v_call: TRBV10-3; j_call: TRBJ1-2; cdr3_aa: CAAFAGQNEMNYGYTF
v_call: TRBV5-1; j_call: TRBJ1-4; cdr3_aa: CASSLTGTFGEKLFF
v_call: TRBV10-3; j_call: TRBJ1-6; cdr3_aa: CAISDPQGAVDSPLHF
v_call: TRBV6-5; j_call: TRBJ2-7; cdr3_aa: CASSPTGTYEQYF
v_call: TRBV2; j_call: TRBJ2-5; cdr3_aa: CASSDSGGGGETQYF
v_call: TRBV24-1; j_call: TRBJ1-5; cdr3_aa: CATSGGRSNQPQHF
v_call: TRBV25-1; j_call: TRBJ1-2; cdr3_aa: CASRANYGYTF
v_call: TRBV11-2; j_call: TRBJ2-1; cdr3_aa: CASILVTSGYNEQFF
v_call: TRBV2; j_call: TRBJ2-7; cdr3_aa: CASSELRGAFGEQYF
v_call: TRBV4-1; j_call: TRBJ1-2; cdr3_aa: CASSQVDRDNYGYTF
v_call: TRBV2; j_call: TRBJ1-2; cdr3_aa: CASSEATVGYTF
v_call: TRBV11-2; j_call: TRBJ2-5; cdr3_aa: CASSVGLLETQYF
v_call: TRBV24-1; j_call: TRBJ1-2; cdr3_aa: CATSSSYGYTF
v_call: TRBV6-1; j_call: TRBJ1-1; cdr3_aa: CASTYRENTEAFF
v_call: TRBV19; j_call: TRBJ1-5; cdr3_aa: CASTDFGNQPQHF